The next 19 T cell receptor beta chains were all read from a single sample in a study of STAT5B mutations in CD4+ large granular lymphocyte leukemia. TCRdb's copy holds only in-frame clones and misses some; the assay was immunoSEQ multiplex PCR. The repertoire holds fewer than 40,000 clones, with 76% as singletons. Sequenced: CD4+ T cells from blood buffy coats. These receptors originate from a human donor in good health.

The V gene is TRBV7-3, the J gene TRBJ1-1; 8 positions agree with TRBD1. Germline V lookup: CDR1 SGHTA, CDR2 FQGTGA. The CDR3 runs to 13 residues. Trimming took 4 bases from V and 5 from J; bases not matched to a gene: 3. CDR3 coding DNA: TGTGCCAGCAGCTCACAGGGGGTGACTGAAGCTTTCTTT. It yields the protein CASSSQGVTEAFF. The full variable domain, rest sourced from reference TRBV7-3 and TRBJ1-1, is GAGVSQTPSNKVTEKGKYVELRCDPISGHTALYWYRQSLGQGPEFLIYFQGTGAADDSGLPNDRFFAVRPEGSVSTLKIQRTERGDSAVYLCASSSQGVTEAFFGQGTRLTVV.

The chain joins TRBV10-3 to TRBJ2-7, with 10 bases matching TRBD2. V shed 3 bases and J 3 bases; nucleotides not matched to a gene: 2. The germline V gene encodes CDR1 ENHRY and CDR2 SYGVKD. CDR3 length equals 14 residues. The CDR3 nucleotides read TGTGCCATCAGTGACAAGCGGGGGGGCTACGAGCAGTACTTC. It is translated as CAISDKRGGYEQYF.

The chain joins TRBV5-8 to TRBJ2-1, with D perhaps matching TRBD1 (5 bases). The CDR3 sequence is 15 residues long. Trimming left V 1 base short and J 6 bases short, with 14 bases between. CDR1 is SGHTS, CDR2 YDEGEE, per germline. CDR3 in amino acids: CASSLKVSGANEQFF. The DNA for the CDR3 is TGTGCCAGCAGCTTGAAAGTTAGTGGGGCCAATGAGCAGTTCTTC.

The gene calls are TRBV19 and TRBJ2-7, with TRBD2 identical over 10 bases. V shed 4 bases and J 0 bases; nucleotides not matched to a gene: 6. This CDR3 is built from 16 residues. The germline V gene encodes CDR1 LNHDA and CDR2 SQIVND (reference sequence). CDR3 coding DNA: TGTGCCAGTAGTAGATTAGCGGGGGGTAGCTCCTACGAGCAGTACTTC. This codes for CASSRLAGGSSYEQYF.

Only one count was recorded for this clone. The V call is TRBV10-1, the J call TRBJ2-7; 7 bases align to TRBD2. Per germline, CDR1 WNHNN and CDR2 SYGVQD (reference sequence). The CDR3 sequence is 13 residues long. The trim removed 3 bases at V and 3 bases at J, leaving 2 bases unmatched. The CDR3: CASSEGGGYEQYF. DNA for the CDR3: TGCGCCAGCAGTGAAGGCGGGGGCTACGAGCAGTACTTC.

This clone appeared once. V and J are TRBV19 and TRBJ2-5; 9 bases agree with TRBD1. Germline V CDR1 and CDR2: LNHDA, SQIVND (reference sequence). The CDR3 totals 15 residues. V shed 4 bases and J 4 bases; nucleotides not matched to a gene: 7. Here the CDR3 DNA reads TGTGCCAGTAGTACTGTAACAGGGGGCCCAGAGACCCAGTACTTC. It codes for CASSTVTGGPETQYF.

The chain is built from TRBV7-9 and TRBJ1-2, with D tentatively TRBD1 (5 bases). CDR1 is SEHNR and CDR2 is FQNEAQ in the germline V gene (reference sequence). CDR3 length: 15 residues. V lost 5 bases and J lost 4, with 17 bases in between. This chain's CDR3 is CASSPPRFGTYGYTF. The CDR3 bases are TGTGCCAGCAGCCCACCACGTTTCGGGACCTATGGCTACACCTTC.

The chain couples TRBV7-9 to TRBJ2-7; a weak D match, TRBD1 (6 bases). This CDR3 is 12 amino acids long. Trimming shortened V by 6 bases and J by 3 bases, and 9 bases separated the two germline ends. Germline V gene sequence: CDR1 SEHNR, CDR2 FQNEAQ (reference sequence). The CDR3: CASSPTGYEQYF. The CDR3 DNA sequence: TGTGCCAGCAGTCCGACAGGCTACGAGCAGTACTTC.

The CDR3: CASSIKQGSNQPQHF. The CDR3 DNA reads TGTGCCAGTAGTATAAAACAGGGCAGCAATCAGCCCCAGCATTTT. The rearrangement links TRBV19 to TRBJ1-5; D is possibly TRBD1 (6 bases). CDR3 length equals 15 residues. The germline CDR1 and CDR2 sequences are LNHDA and SQIVND (reference sequence). V lost 2 bases and J 1 base, leaving 9 bases between the germline ends.

The CDR3 DNA reads TGCGCCAGCAGTGAGTCCCCTCTCGTGGAGCAGTACTTC. Residues: CASSESPLVEQYF. This rearrangement joins TRBV10-1 to TRBJ2-7, with no clear D. With 0 bases removed from V and 7 bases from J, the gap between germline ends came to 10 bases. The CDR3 extends over 13 amino acids. Germline assignment: CDR1 WNHNN and CDR2 SYGVQD (reference sequence).

The chain joins TRBV27 to TRBJ1-6; weak D call: TRBD1 (6 bases). V was clipped by 6 bases and J by 1 base, with 16 bases between them. The V gene's germline CDR1 is MNHEY and CDR2 SMNVEV (reference sequence). CDR3 length: 17 amino acids. Written as DNA, the CDR3 is TGTGCCAGCAGCCAGGGCGGGGGCTGGTCCTATAATTCACCCCTCCACTTT. Protein product: CASSQGGGWSYNSPLHF.

This clone has only one observation. The chain uses TRBV10-3 and TRBJ2-7, with 10 bases that match TRBD2. Germline V lookup: CDR1 ENHRY, CDR2 SYGVKD. The V gene end was trimmed by 10 bases and the J gene end by 2 bases; junction bases not matched to a gene: 5. This CDR3 contains 13 residues. CDR3 DNA: TGTGCCACAGGACTAGCGGAACCCTACGAGCAGTACTTC. The encoded protein is CATGLAEPYEQYF.

V and J are TRBV15 and TRBJ1-2; D ambiguous. The V gene's germline CDR1 is LNHNV and CDR2 YYDKDF (reference sequence). The CDR3 loop spans 15 amino acids. The V end lost 0 bases, the J end lost 8 bases, and 16 bases lay between the germline ends. CDR3: CATSRDRKGLVGYTF. CDR3 coding DNA: TGTGCCACCAGCAGAGATCGTAAAGGGCTGGTCGGCTACACCTTC.

The chain couples TRBV7-2 to TRBJ1-4, with TRBD1 identical over 8 bases. This CDR3 comprises 18 residues. Trimming took 0 bases from V and 2 from J; bases not matched to a gene: 8. Looked up from germline, CDR1 is SGHTA and CDR2 is FQGNSA. Here the CDR3 reads CASSLAEAGGVTNEKLFF. The CDR3, as DNA: TGTGCCAGCAGCTTAGCCGAGGCAGGGGGCGTGACTAATGAAAAACTGTTTTTT.

The chain has TRBV6-1 and TRBJ1-3, with D perhaps matching TRBD1 (5 bases). The V gene lost 6 bases and the J gene lost 0 bases, with 9 bases spanning the gap. The germline V gene has CDR1 MNHNS and CDR2 SASEGT. The CDR3 loop spans 14 amino acids. The CDR3 loop reads CASSPDSSGNTIYF. The DNA for the CDR3 is TGTGCCAGCAGCCCCGACAGCTCTGGAAACACCATATATTTT.

V usage is TRBV19 and J usage is TRBJ1-3; 8 nucleotides line up with TRBD1. The J segment lost 0 bases and the V segment lost 10 bases, leaving 8 bases of the junction unmatched. The CDR3 contains 15 residues. Germline V gives CDR1 LNHDA, CDR2 SQIVND (reference sequence). The CDR3 loop reads CATWTGTSSGNTIYF. The CDR3 region has the DNA TGTGCCACATGGACAGGGACAAGCTCTGGAAACACCATATATTTT.

The chain employs TRBV27 and TRBJ2-2; TRBD2 might be the D (6 bases). The CDR3 has 14 residues. V lost 4 bases, J lost 5 bases, and 11 bases lay in between. Germline CDR1 and CDR2: MNHEY and SMNVEV (reference sequence). CDR3 region: CASSSGRWTGELFF. DNA of the CDR3: TGTGCCAGCAGTTCAGGGAGGTGGACCGGGGAGCTGTTTTTT.

The rearrangement links TRBV5-1 to TRBJ2-5, with a possible D match to TRBD1 (6 bases). Per the germline V gene, CDR1 is SGHRS and CDR2 is YFSETQ. The germline V and J ends were trimmed by 1 base and 1 base, with 14 bases remaining between them. CDR3 size: 16 residues. Here the CDR3 DNA reads TGCGCCAGCAGCTTGAATGGCGGACAGCTCCAAGAGACCCAGTACTTC. Protein product: CASSLNGGQLQETQYF.

CDR3: CASSPGVNYEQYF. In nucleotides, the CDR3 is TGTGCCAGCAGCCCGGGTGTTAATTACGAGCAGTACTTC. The rearrangement joins TRBV7-9 to TRBJ2-7; the D is unclear. Germline V gene lookup returns CDR1 SEHNR and CDR2 FQNEAQ (reference sequence). Trimming took off 5 bases at V and 4 bases at J, with 12 bases between the two ends. The CDR3 length is 13 residues.